Listed below are T cell receptor beta chains from one sample, sequenced in a study of cytomegalovirus exposure and HLA in healthy donors. Profiling relied on immunoSEQ multiplex PCR, and the TCRdb table lists in-frame clones only, not all of them. The sample yields about 200,000 clones, 65% to 80% seen once. Sequencing was carried out using PBMCs. The receptors shown here come from a girl aged 2 to 9 in good health and CMV-seronegative. The CDR3 runs from the conserved cysteine through the conserved F or W. D genes are given only for firm matches. Some rows mark clone size as missing; the rest say once, few, many or name a class of expanded clone.

V gene: TRBV30; D gene: TRBD1; J gene: TRBJ2-3; clone size: NA; CDR3 protein: CAWTSGQVSTDTQYF; CDR3 DNA: TGTGCCTGGACCTCGGGACAGGTCAGCACAGATACGCAGTATTTT
V gene: TRBV5-1; D gene: TRBD1; J gene: TRBJ2-7; clone size: NA; CDR3 protein: CASSGGQGLGYEQYF; CDR3 DNA: TGCGCCAGCAGCGGAGGACAGGGTCTCGGCTACGAGCAGTACTTC
V gene: TRBV7-9; D gene: NA; J gene: TRBJ2-7; clone size: NA; CDR3 protein: CASSLDGVSSYEQYF; CDR3 DNA: TGTGCCAGCAGCTTAGACGGGGTGTCCTCCTACGAGCAGTACTTC
V gene: TRBV5-4; D gene: TRBD2; J gene: TRBJ2-7; clone size: NA; CDR3 protein: CASSNLAGGHYEQYF; CDR3 DNA: TGTGCCAGCAGTAACCTAGCGGGGGGGCACTACGAGCAGTACTTC
V gene: TRBV6-1; D gene: NA; J gene: TRBJ2-7; clone size: once; CDR3 protein: CATLPTGNEQYF; CDR3 DNA: TGTGCCACCCTCCCGACAGGCAACGAGCAGTACTTC
V gene: TRBV11-2; D gene: NA; J gene: TRBJ1-4; clone size: NA; CDR3 protein: CASSLLKNTNEKLFF; CDR3 DNA: TGTGCCAGCAGCCTTTTAAAGAACACGAATGAAAAACTGTTTTTT
V gene: TRBV5-1; D gene: NA; J gene: TRBJ2-3; clone size: NA; CDR3 protein: CASSLRRADTQYF; CDR3 DNA: TGCGCCAGCAGCTTGCGGAGGGCAGATACGCAGTATTTT
V gene: TRBV21-1; D gene: NA; J gene: TRBJ2-1; clone size: NA; CDR3 protein: CASSCREGSFNEQFF; CDR3 DNA: TGTGCCAGCAGCTGTCGGGAGGGTTCCTTCAATGAGCAGTTCTTC
V gene: TRBV9; D gene: NA; J gene: TRBJ1-6; clone size: few; CDR3 protein: CASSLEGQTSNSPLHF; CDR3 DNA: TGTGCCAGCAGCCTAGAGGGGCAGACTTCCAATTCACCCCTCCACTTT
V gene: TRBV6-1; D gene: NA; J gene: TRBJ1-4; clone size: NA; CDR3 protein: CASMLGFNEKLFF; CDR3 DNA: TGTGCCAGCATGCTCGGGTTTAATGAAAAACTGTTTTTT
V gene: TRBV18; D gene: NA; J gene: TRBJ2-6; clone size: NA; CDR3 protein: CASSPKTGLTGANVLTF; CDR3 DNA: TGTGCCAGCTCACCTAAGACAGGATTAACTGGGGCCAACGTCCTGACTTTC
V gene: TRBV6-1; D gene: TRBD1; J gene: TRBJ2-7; clone size: NA; CDR3 protein: CASSEDRGVSEQYF; CDR3 DNA: TGTGCCAGCAGTGAGGACAGGGGAGTAAGCGAGCAGTACTTC
V gene: TRBV5-1; D gene: TRBD1; J gene: TRBJ1-2; clone size: NA; CDR3 protein: CASSPQWDRDGYTF; CDR3 DNA: TGCGCCAGCAGCCCCCAGTGGGACAGGGATGGCTACACCTTC
V gene: TRBV6-5; D gene: NA; J gene: TRBJ1-2; clone size: NA; CDR3 protein: CASTPTRGNYGYTF; CDR3 DNA: TGTGCCAGCACCCCGACCAGGGGAAACTATGGCTACACCTTC
V gene: TRBV2; D gene: NA; J gene: TRBJ1-5; clone size: NA; CDR3 protein: CASQKNSNQPQHF; CDR3 DNA: TGTGCCAGCCAGAAGAATAGCAATCAGCCCCAGCATTTT
V gene: TRBV18; D gene: TRBD1; J gene: TRBJ1-3; clone size: NA; CDR3 protein: CASSPAGGQTGQIGNTIYF; CDR3 DNA: TGTGCCAGCTCACCAGCTGGGGGACAGACAGGCCAAATCGGAAACACCATATATTTT
V gene: TRBV27; D gene: NA; J gene: TRBJ2-7; clone size: NA; CDR3 protein: CASSSRLAVRTYEQYF; CDR3 DNA: TGTGCCAGCAGTTCCCGATTAGCGGTACGTACCTACGAGCAGTACTTC
V gene: TRBV19; D gene: TRBD1; J gene: TRBJ1-5; clone size: NA; CDR3 protein: CASSIGRGHGQPQHF; CDR3 DNA: TGTGCCAGTAGTATAGGAAGGGGGCACGGGCAGCCCCAGCATTTT
V gene: TRBV19; D gene: NA; J gene: TRBJ2-2; clone size: NA; CDR3 protein: CASSIDLQAHGELFF; CDR3 DNA: TGTGCCAGTAGTATAGATCTTCAGGCTCACGGGGAGCTGTTTTTT
V gene: TRBV5-1; D gene: TRBD2; J gene: TRBJ2-3; clone size: NA; CDR3 protein: CASSPGWTSGSTDTQYF; CDR3 DNA: TGCGCCAGCAGCCCAGGTTGGACTAGCGGGAGCACAGATACGCAGTATTTT
V gene: TRBV2; D gene: NA; J gene: TRBJ2-6; clone size: NA; CDR3 protein: CASSERVGANVLTF; CDR3 DNA: TGTGCCAGCAGTGAGCGTGTTGGGGCCAACGTCCTGACTTTC
V gene: TRBV23-1; D gene: NA; J gene: TRBJ2-2; clone size: NA; CDR3 protein: CAGSLGPANTGELFF; CDR3 DNA: TGCGCCGGCTCCTTGGGGCCTGCGAACACCGGGGAGCTGTTTTTT
V gene: TRBV15; D gene: NA; J gene: TRBJ2-1; clone size: NA; CDR3 protein: CATSRGDDIHNEQFF; CDR3 DNA: TGTGCCACCAGCAGGGGAGATGACATCCACAATGAGCAGTTCTTC
V gene: TRBV6-6; D gene: NA; J gene: TRBJ2-2; clone size: NA; CDR3 protein: CASISPLNTGELFF; CDR3 DNA: TGTGCCAGCATAAGTCCACTTAACACCGGGGAGCTGTTTTTT
V gene: TRBV9; D gene: NA; J gene: TRBJ2-3; clone size: NA; CDR3 protein: CASSVGGRRDTQYF; CDR3 DNA: TGTGCCAGCAGCGTAGGGGGCCGGCGAGATACGCAGTATTTT
V gene: TRBV29-1; D gene: TRBD1; J gene: TRBJ1-2; clone size: NA; CDR3 protein: CSGEGQENYGYTF; CDR3 DNA: TGCAGCGGAGAGGGACAGGAAAACTATGGCTACACCTTC
V gene: TRBV4-1; D gene: TRBD2; J gene: TRBJ2-7; clone size: once; CDR3 protein: CASSQWSGGAYEQYF; CDR3 DNA: TGCGCCAGCAGCCAATGGAGCGGGGGTGCCTACGAGCAGTACTTC
V gene: TRBV6-1; D gene: NA; J gene: TRBJ2-2; clone size: few; CDR3 protein: CASSEGKGYANTGELFF; CDR3 DNA: TGTGCCAGCAGTGAAGGGAAGGGGTACGCGAACACCGGGGAGCTGTTTTTT
V gene: TRBV19; D gene: TRBD2; J gene: TRBJ2-2; clone size: NA; CDR3 protein: CASSKATGGTGELFF; CDR3 DNA: TGTGCCAGTAGTAAGGCCACGGGGGGGACCGGGGAGCTGTTTTTT
V gene: TRBV5-1; D gene: NA; J gene: TRBJ2-5; clone size: NA; CDR3 protein: CASSLLDAETQYF; CDR3 DNA: TGCGCCAGCAGCTTGTTAGATGCAGAGACCCAGTACTTC
V gene: TRBV27; D gene: TRBD2; J gene: TRBJ2-1; clone size: NA; CDR3 protein: CASSFSASGSTYNEQFF; CDR3 DNA: TGTGCCAGCAGCTTCTCCGCTAGCGGGAGTACTTACAATGAGCAGTTCTTC
V gene: TRBV6-1; D gene: TRBD2; J gene: TRBJ2-1; clone size: few; CDR3 protein: CASSEMGLAGDEQFF; CDR3 DNA: TGTGCCAGCAGTGAAATGGGACTAGCGGGAGATGAGCAGTTCTTC
V gene: TRBV14; D gene: NA; J gene: TRBJ1-2; clone size: few; CDR3 protein: CASSRTGRLGGYTF; CDR3 DNA: TGTGCCAGCAGTCGCACAGGGCGCTTGGGTGGCTACACCTTC
V gene: TRBV5-1; D gene: NA; J gene: TRBJ1-5; clone size: NA; CDR3 protein: CASSFLDNSSPLNQPQHF; CDR3 DNA: TGCGCCAGCAGCTTTCTGGACAACTCATCCCCGTTGAACCAGCCCCAGCATTTT
V gene: TRBV14; D gene: NA; J gene: TRBJ1-2; clone size: NA; CDR3 protein: CASSQVRGLHYGYTF; CDR3 DNA: TGTGCCAGCAGCCAAGTTCGAGGGCTCCACTATGGCTACACCTTC
V gene: TRBV6-1; D gene: TRBD2; J gene: TRBJ2-5; clone size: NA; CDR3 protein: CASSRGVQETQYF; CDR3 DNA: TGTGCCAGCAGCCGGGGGGTCCAAGAGACCCAGTACTTC
V gene: TRBV10-3; D gene: TRBD2; J gene: TRBJ2-3; clone size: NA; CDR3 protein: CATTVAGGTDTQYF; CDR3 DNA: TGTGCCACCACCGTCGCGGGGGGCACAGATACGCAGTATTTT
V gene: TRBV2; D gene: TRBD1; J gene: TRBJ2-7; clone size: NA; CDR3 protein: CASRPRTGGGEQYF; CDR3 DNA: TGTGCCAGCCGCCCTCGGACAGGGGGCGGTGAGCAGTACTTC
V gene: TRBV6-5; D gene: TRBD1; J gene: TRBJ2-2; clone size: NA; CDR3 protein: CASSYQGAGGELFF; CDR3 DNA: TGTGCCAGCAGTTACCAGGGGGCAGGCGGGGAGCTGTTTTTT
V gene: TRBV30; D gene: NA; J gene: TRBJ1-3; clone size: once; CDR3 protein: CAWGGVKQMDSGNTIYF; CDR3 DNA: TGTGCCTGGGGGGGCGTCAAACAGATGGACTCTGGAAACACCATATATTTT
V gene: TRBV6-1; D gene: NA; J gene: TRBJ2-7; clone size: NA; CDR3 protein: CASSEIRGYEQYF; CDR3 DNA: TGTGCCAGCAGTGAGATCCGAGGGTACGAGCAGTACTTC
V gene: TRBV30; D gene: NA; J gene: TRBJ2-2; clone size: NA; CDR3 protein: CAWSATTFGELFF; CDR3 DNA: TGTGCCTGGAGCGCTACCACCTTCGGGGAGCTGTTTTTT
V gene: TRBV27; D gene: NA; J gene: TRBJ2-3; clone size: NA; CDR3 protein: CASSLNRGFTGGTQYF; CDR3 DNA: TGTGCCAGCAGTTTGAATCGAGGCTTTACCGGGGGTACGCAGTATTTT
V gene: TRBV30; D gene: TRBD1; J gene: TRBJ2-7; clone size: NA; CDR3 protein: CAWCRDRDYEQYF; CDR3 DNA: TGTGCCTGGTGCCGGGACAGGGACTACGAGCAGTACTTC
V gene: TRBV7-3; D gene: NA; J gene: TRBJ2-2; clone size: NA; CDR3 protein: CASSLGSRPGELFF; CDR3 DNA: TGTGCCAGCAGCCTCGGGTCCCGTCCCGGGGAGCTGTTTTTT
V gene: TRBV29-1; D gene: NA; J gene: TRBJ2-3; clone size: NA; CDR3 protein: CSVEVADTQYF; CDR3 DNA: TGCAGCGTGGAGGTCGCAGATACGCAGTATTTT
V gene: TRBV27; D gene: TRBD1; J gene: TRBJ1-2; clone size: NA; CDR3 protein: CASSKDRGPPRF; CDR3 DNA: TGTGCCAGCAGTAAGGACAGGGGGCCCCCACGGTTC
V gene: TRBV5-1; D gene: NA; J gene: TRBJ1-1; clone size: NA; CDR3 protein: CASSLVSRSTEAFF; CDR3 DNA: TGCGCCAGCAGCTTGGTGTCACGGAGCACTGAAGCTTTCTTT
V gene: TRBV19; D gene: NA; J gene: TRBJ2-5; clone size: NA; CDR3 protein: CASSISEGHGETQYF; CDR3 DNA: TGTGCCAGTAGTATAAGCGAGGGTCACGGAGAGACCCAGTACTTC
V gene: TRBV4-1; D gene: NA; J gene: TRBJ1-4; clone size: NA; CDR3 protein: CASSQDGRTTNEKLFF; CDR3 DNA: TGCGCCAGCAGCCAAGATGGCAGAACAACTAATGAAAAACTGTTTTTT
V gene: TRBV6-5; D gene: TRBD1; J gene: TRBJ1-5; clone size: NA; CDR3 protein: CASSYWTGQPQHF; CDR3 DNA: TGTGCCAGCAGTTACTGGACAGGTCAGCCCCAGCATTTT
V gene: TRBV12-5; D gene: NA; J gene: TRBJ2-7; clone size: NA; CDR3 protein: CASGPKDSYEQYF; CDR3 DNA: TGTGCTAGTGGTCCTAAGGACAGTTACGAGCAGTACTTC
V gene: TRBV6-5; D gene: TRBD1; J gene: TRBJ1-2; clone size: NA; CDR3 protein: CASRSTGGWGYTF; CDR3 DNA: TGTGCCAGCAGGTCCACAGGGGGCTGGGGCTACACCTTC
V gene: TRBV6-5; D gene: NA; J gene: TRBJ1-5; clone size: NA; CDR3 protein: CASSYNGQLNQPQHF; CDR3 DNA: TGTGCCAGCAGTTACAACGGACAGCTCAATCAGCCCCAGCATTTT
V gene: TRBV5-4; D gene: NA; J gene: TRBJ2-7; clone size: NA; CDR3 protein: CASSLQGGSSYEQYF; CDR3 DNA: TGTGCCAGCAGCTTGCAGGGAGGCAGCTCCTACGAGCAGTACTTC